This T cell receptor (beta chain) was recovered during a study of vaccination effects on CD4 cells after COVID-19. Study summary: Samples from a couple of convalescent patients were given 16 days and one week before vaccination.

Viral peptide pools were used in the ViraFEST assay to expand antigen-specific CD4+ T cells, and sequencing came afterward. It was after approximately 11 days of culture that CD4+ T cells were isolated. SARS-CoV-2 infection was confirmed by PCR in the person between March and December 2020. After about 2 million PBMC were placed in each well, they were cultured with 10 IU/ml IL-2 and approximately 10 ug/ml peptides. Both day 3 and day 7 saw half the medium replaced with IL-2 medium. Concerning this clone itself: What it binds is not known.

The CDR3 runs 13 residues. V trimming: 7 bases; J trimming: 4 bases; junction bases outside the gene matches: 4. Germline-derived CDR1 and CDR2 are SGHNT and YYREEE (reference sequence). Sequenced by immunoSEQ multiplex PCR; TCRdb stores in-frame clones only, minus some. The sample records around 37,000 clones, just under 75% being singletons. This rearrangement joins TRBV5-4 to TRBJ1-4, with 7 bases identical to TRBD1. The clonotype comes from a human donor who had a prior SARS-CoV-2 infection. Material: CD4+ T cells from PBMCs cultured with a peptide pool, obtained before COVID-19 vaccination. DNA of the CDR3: TGTGCCAGCTCGGGACAGATTAATGAAAAACTGTTTTTT. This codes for CASSGQINEKLFF.